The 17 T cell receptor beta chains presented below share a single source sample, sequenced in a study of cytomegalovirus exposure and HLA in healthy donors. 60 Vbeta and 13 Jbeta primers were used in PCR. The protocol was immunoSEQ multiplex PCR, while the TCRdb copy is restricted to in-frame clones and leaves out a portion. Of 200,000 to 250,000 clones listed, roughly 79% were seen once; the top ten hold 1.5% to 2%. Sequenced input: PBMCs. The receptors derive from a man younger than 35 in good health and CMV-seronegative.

CDR3 in amino acids: CASSQRAREQYF. DNA of the CDR3: TGTGCCAGCAGCCAGCGGGCACGGGAGCAGTACTTC. This chain connects TRBV11-3 to TRBJ2-7; D perhaps matches TRBD2 (6 bases). The CDR3 has 12 residues. Trimming removed 5 bases at V and 7 bases at J, with 12 bases between. CDR1 and CDR2 (germline): SGHNT, YENEEA.

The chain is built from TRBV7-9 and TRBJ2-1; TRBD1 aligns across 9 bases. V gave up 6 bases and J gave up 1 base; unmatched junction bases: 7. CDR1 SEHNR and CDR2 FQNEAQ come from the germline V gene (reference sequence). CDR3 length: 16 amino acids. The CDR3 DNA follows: TGTGCCAGCAGGATGGTGGGGACAGGGTCCTACAATGAGCAGTTCTTC. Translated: CASRMVGTGSYNEQFF.

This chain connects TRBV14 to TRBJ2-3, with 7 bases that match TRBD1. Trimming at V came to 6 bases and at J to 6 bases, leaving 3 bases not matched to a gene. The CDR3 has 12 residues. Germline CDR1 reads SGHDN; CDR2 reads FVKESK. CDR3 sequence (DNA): TGTGCCAGCAGGCAGACAGGGGATACGCAGTATTTT. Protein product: CASRQTGDTQYF. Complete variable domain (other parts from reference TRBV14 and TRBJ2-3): EAGVTQFPSHSVIEKGQTVTLRCDPISGHDNLYWYRRVMGKEIKFLLHFVKESKQDESGMPNNRFLAERTGGTYSTLKVQPAELEDSGVYFCASRQTGDTQYFGPGTRLTVL.

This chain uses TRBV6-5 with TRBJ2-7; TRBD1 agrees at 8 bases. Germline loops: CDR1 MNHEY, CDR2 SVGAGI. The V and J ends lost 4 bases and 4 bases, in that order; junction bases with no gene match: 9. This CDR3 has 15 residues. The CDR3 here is CASSSPGTGYYEQYF. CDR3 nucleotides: TGTGCCAGCAGTTCACCCGGGACAGGATATTACGAGCAGTACTTC.

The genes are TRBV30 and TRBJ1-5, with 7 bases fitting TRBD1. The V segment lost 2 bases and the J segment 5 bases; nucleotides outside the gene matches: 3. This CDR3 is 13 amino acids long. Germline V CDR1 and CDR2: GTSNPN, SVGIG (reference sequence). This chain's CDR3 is CAWSTTGDQPQHF. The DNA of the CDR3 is TGTGCCTGGAGTACTACAGGGGATCAGCCCCAGCATTTT.

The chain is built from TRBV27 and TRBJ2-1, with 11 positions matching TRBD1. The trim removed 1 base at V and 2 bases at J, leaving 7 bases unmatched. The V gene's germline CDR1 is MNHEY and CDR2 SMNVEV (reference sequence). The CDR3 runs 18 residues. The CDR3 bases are TGTGCCAGCAGTTTATATCCCGGGGGACAGGGGGCCTACAATGAGCAGTTCTTC. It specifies CASSLYPGGQGAYNEQFF.

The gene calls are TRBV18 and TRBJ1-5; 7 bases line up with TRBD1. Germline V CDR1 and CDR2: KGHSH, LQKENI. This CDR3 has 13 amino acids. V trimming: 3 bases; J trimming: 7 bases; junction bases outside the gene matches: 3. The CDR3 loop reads CASSPGQDQPQHF. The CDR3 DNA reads TGTGCCAGCTCACCCGGACAGGACCAGCCCCAGCATTTT.

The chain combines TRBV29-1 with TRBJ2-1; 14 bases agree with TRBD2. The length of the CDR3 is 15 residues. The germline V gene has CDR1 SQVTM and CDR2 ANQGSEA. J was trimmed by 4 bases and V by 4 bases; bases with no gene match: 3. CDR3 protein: CSVGTSGGIYNEQFF. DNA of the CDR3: TGCAGCGTTGGGACTAGCGGGGGGATATACAATGAGCAGTTCTTC.

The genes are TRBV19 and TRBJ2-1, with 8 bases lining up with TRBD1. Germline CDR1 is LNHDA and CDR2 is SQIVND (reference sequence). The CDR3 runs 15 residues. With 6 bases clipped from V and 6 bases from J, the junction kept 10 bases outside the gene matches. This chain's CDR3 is CASSMTGVNGNEQFF. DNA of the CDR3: TGTGCCAGTAGCATGACAGGGGTGAACGGCAATGAGCAGTTCTTC.

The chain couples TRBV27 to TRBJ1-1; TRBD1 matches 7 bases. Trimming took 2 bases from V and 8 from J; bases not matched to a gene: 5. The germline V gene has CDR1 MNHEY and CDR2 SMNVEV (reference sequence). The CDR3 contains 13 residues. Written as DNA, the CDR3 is TGTGCCAGCAGTTTAACGACAGGGTACGAAGCTTTCTTT. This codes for CASSLTTGYEAFF.

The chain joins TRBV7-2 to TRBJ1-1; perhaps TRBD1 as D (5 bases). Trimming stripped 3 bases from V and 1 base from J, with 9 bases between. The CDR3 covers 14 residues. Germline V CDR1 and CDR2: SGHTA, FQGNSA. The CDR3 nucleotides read TGTGCCAGCAGCTTCCTAGGACAGAACACTGAAGCTTTCTTT. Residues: CASSFLGQNTEAFF.

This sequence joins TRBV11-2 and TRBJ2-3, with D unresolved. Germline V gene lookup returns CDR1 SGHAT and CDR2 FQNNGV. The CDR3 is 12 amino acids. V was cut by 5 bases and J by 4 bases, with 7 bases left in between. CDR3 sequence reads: CASSPTADTQYF. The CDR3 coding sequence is TGTGCCAGCAGCCCCACTGCAGATACGCAGTATTTT.

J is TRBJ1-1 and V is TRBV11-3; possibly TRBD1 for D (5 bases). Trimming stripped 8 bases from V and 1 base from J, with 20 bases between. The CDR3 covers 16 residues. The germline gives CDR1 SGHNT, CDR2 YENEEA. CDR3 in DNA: TGTGCCAGCGGAGGGGATCCGCGGAGGACGAACACTGAAGCTTTCTTT. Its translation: CASGGDPRRTNTEAFF.

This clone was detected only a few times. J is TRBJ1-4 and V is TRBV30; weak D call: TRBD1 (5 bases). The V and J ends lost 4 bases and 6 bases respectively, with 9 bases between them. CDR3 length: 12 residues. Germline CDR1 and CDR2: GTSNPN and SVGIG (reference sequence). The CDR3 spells CAWTAGDEKLFF. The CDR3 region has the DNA TGTGCCTGGACAGCGGGGGATGAAAAACTGTTTTTT.

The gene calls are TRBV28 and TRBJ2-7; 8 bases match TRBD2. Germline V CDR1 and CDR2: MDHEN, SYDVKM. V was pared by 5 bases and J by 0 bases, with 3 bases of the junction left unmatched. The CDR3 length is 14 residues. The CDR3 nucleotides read TGTGCCAGCAGTCAAGGGACTAGCTCCTACGAGCAGTACTTC. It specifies CASSQGTSSYEQYF.

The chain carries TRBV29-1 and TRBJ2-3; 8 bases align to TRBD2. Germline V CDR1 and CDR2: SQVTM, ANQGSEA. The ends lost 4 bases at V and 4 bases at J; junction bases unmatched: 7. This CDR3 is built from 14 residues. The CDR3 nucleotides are TGCAGCGTTGTTATACTAGCGGTCCCAGATACGCAGTATTTT. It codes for CSVVILAVPDTQYF.

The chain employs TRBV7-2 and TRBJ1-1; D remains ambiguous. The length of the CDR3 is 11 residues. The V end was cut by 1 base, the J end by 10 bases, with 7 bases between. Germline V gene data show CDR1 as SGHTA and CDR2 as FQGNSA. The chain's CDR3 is CASSLELGAFF. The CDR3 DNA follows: TGTGCCAGCAGCTTAGAACTTGGAGCTTTCTTT.